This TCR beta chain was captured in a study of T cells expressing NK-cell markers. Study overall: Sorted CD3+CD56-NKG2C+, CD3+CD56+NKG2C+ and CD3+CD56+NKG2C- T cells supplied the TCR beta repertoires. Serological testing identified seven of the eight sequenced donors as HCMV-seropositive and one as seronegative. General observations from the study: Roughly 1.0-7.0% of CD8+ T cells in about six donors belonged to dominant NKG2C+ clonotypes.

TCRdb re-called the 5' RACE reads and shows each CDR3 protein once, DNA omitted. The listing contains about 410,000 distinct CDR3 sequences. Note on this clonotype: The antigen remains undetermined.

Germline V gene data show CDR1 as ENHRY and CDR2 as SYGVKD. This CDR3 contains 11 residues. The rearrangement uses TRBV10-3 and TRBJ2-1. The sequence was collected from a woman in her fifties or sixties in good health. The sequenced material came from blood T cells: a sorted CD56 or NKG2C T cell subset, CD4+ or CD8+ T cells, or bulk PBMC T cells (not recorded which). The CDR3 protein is CAIRKPNEQFF.